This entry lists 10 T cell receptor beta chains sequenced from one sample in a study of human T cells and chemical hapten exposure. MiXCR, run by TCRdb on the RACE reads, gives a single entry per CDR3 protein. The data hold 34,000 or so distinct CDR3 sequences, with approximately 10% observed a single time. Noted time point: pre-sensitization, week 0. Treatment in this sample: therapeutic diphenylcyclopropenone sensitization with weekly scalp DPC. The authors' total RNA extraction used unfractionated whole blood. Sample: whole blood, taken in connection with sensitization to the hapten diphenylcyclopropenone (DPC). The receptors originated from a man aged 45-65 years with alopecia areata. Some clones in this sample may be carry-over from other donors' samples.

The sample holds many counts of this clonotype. The CDR3 loop reads CASSRTATYEQYF. The CDR3 bases are TGTGCCAGCAGCCGGACAGCTACCTACGAGCAGTACTTC. J is TRBJ2-7 and V is TRBV7-2, with D maybe TRBD1 (6 bases). The CDR3 spans 13 residues. Germline V gives CDR1 SGHTA, CDR2 FQGNSA. Trimming shortened V by 5 bases and J by 2 bases, and 10 bases separated the two germline ends.

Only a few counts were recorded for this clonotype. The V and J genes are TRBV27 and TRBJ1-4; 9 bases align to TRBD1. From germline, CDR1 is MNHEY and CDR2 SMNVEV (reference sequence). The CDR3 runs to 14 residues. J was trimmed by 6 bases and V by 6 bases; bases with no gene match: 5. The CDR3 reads CASRSWTGDEKLFF. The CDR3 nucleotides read TGTGCCAGCAGATCTTGGACAGGGGATGAAAAACTGTTTTTT.

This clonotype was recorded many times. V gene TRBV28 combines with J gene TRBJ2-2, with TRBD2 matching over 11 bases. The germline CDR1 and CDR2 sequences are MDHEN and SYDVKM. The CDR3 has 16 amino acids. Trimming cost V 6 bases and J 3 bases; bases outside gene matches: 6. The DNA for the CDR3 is TGTGCCAGCAGACCGAGACTAGCGGGACACACCGGGGAGCTGTTTTTT. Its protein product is CASRPRLAGHTGELFF.

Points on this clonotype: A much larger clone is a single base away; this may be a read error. The CDR3 loop is CANNKREGPSYEQYF. The CDR3 DNA is TGTGCCAACAATAAGCGGGAGGGTCCCTCCTACGAGCAGTACTTC. The chain has TRBV6-5 and TRBJ2-7; 10 bases align to TRBD2. The germline gives CDR1 MNHEY, CDR2 SVGAGI. The CDR3 covers 15 residues. V was clipped by 10 bases and J by 0 bases; unmatched bases: 9.

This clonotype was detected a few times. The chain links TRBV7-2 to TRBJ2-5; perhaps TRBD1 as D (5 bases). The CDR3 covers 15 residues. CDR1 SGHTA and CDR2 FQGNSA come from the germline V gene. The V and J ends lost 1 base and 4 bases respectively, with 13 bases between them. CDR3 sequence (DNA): TGTGCCAGCAGCTTAGTTGTCAGGGAAGGAGAGACCCAGTACTTC. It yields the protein CASSLVVREGETQYF. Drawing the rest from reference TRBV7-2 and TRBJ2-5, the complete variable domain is GAGVSQSPSNKVTEKGKDVELRCDPISGHTALYWYRQSLGQGLEFLIYFQGNSAPDKSGLPSDRFSAERTGGSVSTLTIQRTQQEDSAVYLCASSLVVREGETQYFGPGTRLLVL.

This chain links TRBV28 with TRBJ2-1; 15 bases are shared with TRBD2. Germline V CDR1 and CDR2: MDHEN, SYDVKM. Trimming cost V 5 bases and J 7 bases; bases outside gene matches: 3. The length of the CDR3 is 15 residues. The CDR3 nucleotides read TGTGCCAGCAGTCCAGGACTAGCGGGAGGGAATGAGCAGTTCTTC. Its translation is CASSPGLAGGNEQFF.

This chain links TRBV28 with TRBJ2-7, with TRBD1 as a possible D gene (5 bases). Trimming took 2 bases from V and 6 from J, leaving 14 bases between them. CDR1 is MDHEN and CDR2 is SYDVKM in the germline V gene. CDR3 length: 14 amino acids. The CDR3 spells CASSLERGHSEQYF. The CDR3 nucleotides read TGTGCCAGCAGTTTAGAAAGGGGTCACAGCGAGCAGTACTTC.

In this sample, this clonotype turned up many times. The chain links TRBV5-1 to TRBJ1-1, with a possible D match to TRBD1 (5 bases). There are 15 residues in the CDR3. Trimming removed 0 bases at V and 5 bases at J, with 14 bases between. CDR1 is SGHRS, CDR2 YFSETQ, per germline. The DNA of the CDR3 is TGCGCCAGCAGCTTGGGCGGGACTGAGGTTACTGAAGCTTTCTTT. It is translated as CASSLGGTEVTEAFF.

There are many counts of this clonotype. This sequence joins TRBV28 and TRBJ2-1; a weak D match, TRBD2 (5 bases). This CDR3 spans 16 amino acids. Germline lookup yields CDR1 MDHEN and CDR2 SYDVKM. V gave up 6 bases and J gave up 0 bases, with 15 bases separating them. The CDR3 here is CASREGRSYSYNEQFF. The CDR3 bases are TGTGCCAGCAGAGAGGGTCGGAGTTACTCCTACAATGAGCAGTTCTTC. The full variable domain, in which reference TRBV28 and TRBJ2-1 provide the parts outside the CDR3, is DVKVTQSSRYLVKRTGEKVFLECVQDMDHENMFWYRQDPGLGLRLIYFSYDVKMKEKGDIPEGYSVSREKKERFSLILESASTNQTSMYLCASREGRSYSYNEQFFGPGTRLTVL.

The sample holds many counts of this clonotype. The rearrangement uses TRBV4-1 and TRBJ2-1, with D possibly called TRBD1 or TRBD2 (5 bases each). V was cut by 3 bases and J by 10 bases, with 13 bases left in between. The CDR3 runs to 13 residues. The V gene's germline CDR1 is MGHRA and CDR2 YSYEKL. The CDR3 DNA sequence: TGCGCCAGCAGCCAGCACCGGGGCCTCGAGCAGTTCTTC. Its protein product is CASSQHRGLEQFF.